This T cell receptor (beta chain) was retrieved from a study of control samples from healthy donors and cancer patients. Assay: immunoSEQ multiplex PCR; the TCRdb copy retains only in-frame clones and omits some. The sample shows just under 80,000 clones, over 85% of them seen only once. Looked up from germline, CDR1 is MDHEN and CDR2 is SYDVKM. The length of the CDR3 is 14 residues. With 5 bases removed from V and 2 bases from J, the gap between germline ends came to 10 bases. The material sequenced was PBMCs. The receptor comes from an older woman with head and neck cancer. The rearrangement joins TRBV28 to TRBJ2-1; TRBD2 might be the D (5 bases). As DNA, the CDR3 is TGTGCCAGCAGTAGCGGAGGACCCTACAATGAGCAGTTCTTC. The encoded protein is CASSSGGPYNEQFF.